These 20 T cell receptor beta chains share one sample of origin, sequenced in a study of cytomegalovirus exposure and HLA in healthy donors (dated by TCRdb to about 2017). To prepare the library, the immunoSEQ multiplex PCR assay was applied. TCRdb mirrors the immuneACCESS table, restricted to in-frame sequences. Some clones are absent from its copies; in checked studies, under half trace to an unresolved V gene, and the reason for the others is unknown. This sample holds around 200,000 clones; 80% to 85% were observed only once. Around 2.8% of the sample lies in the top ten. The sequencing sample was made of PBMCs. The receptors stem from a woman younger than 35 in good health and CMV-seropositive.

The chain is built from TRBV2 and TRBJ2-7, with 8 positions matching TRBD1. The CDR3 totals 15 residues. With V trimmed by 7 bases and J by 5 bases, 13 bases remained unmatched. The V gene's germline CDR1 is SNHLY and CDR2 FYNNEI. CDR3 DNA: TGTGCCAGCATTCCACCGACAGGGGAAAGGGACGAGCAGTACTTC. This translates into CASIPPTGERDEQYF.

V gene TRBV18 combines with J gene TRBJ2-5; D not resolved. From germline, CDR1 is KGHSH and CDR2 LQKENI. V lost 6 bases, J lost 4 bases, and 12 bases lay in between. The CDR3 sequence is 13 residues long. The DNA of the CDR3 is TGTGCCAGCTCTCCGGCCAGGCCAGAGACCCAGTACTTC. Protein product: CASSPARPETQYF.

The J gene is TRBJ1-6, the V gene TRBV5-1, with 9 bases fitting TRBD1. The germline V gene encodes CDR1 SGHRS and CDR2 YFSETQ. The CDR3 loop spans 15 amino acids. V was clipped by 1 base and J by 7 bases; unmatched bases: 3. The CDR3, as DNA: TGCGCCAGCAGCTTGTCGGGACAGGGAAATTCACCCCTCCACTTT. It encodes CASSLSGQGNSPLHF.

This clone was picked up a small number of times. This chain uses TRBV12-2 with TRBJ1-3; the table calls TRBD1, which could not be checked here. TRBV12-2 is a pseudogene segment. The CDR3 has 14 amino acids. CDR3 sequence reads: CASHQAGFGNTIYF. CDR3 nucleotides: TGTGCAAGTCACCAAGCAGGGTTTGGAAACACCATATATTTT.

The chain combines TRBV9 with TRBJ1-1; possibly TRBD1 for D (5 bases). There are 15 residues in the CDR3. The germline CDR1 and CDR2 sequences are SGDLS and YYNGEE. V was trimmed by 7 bases and J by 3 bases, leaving 19 bases between them. In DNA, the CDR3 is TGTGCCAGCGGCCATTGGGAGGGGAGGGACACTGAAGCTTTCTTT. This translates into CASGHWEGRDTEAFF.

V and J are TRBV2 and TRBJ1-2, with TRBD1 matching over 7 bases. V lost 1 base and J lost 4; bases outside the gene matches: 9. Looked up from germline, CDR1 is SNHLY and CDR2 is FYNNEI. This CDR3 comprises 16 residues. The CDR3 spells CASSEVYRDRAYGYTF. For the CDR3, the DNA is TGTGCCAGCAGTGAAGTATACAGGGACAGAGCCTATGGCTACACCTTC.

The chain combines TRBV6-4 with TRBJ1-1, with 7 positions matching TRBD1. Germline CDR1 MRHNA, CDR2 SNTAGT. This CDR3 is built from 17 residues. Unmatched junction bases numbered 25, after V lost 5 bases and J lost 13 bases. DNA for the CDR3: TGTGCCAGCAGTATAGAAAAGGCCACAGGGGACTTCGGAAGAGGTTTCTTT. Translated, it gives CASSIEKATGDFGRGFF.

The chain has TRBV5-6 and TRBJ1-2, with D unclear. The germline gives CDR1 SGHDT, CDR2 YYEEEE. The CDR3 spans 14 residues. The V and J ends lost 2 bases and 0 bases respectively, with 8 bases between them. The CDR3 DNA reads as TGTGCCAGCAGCTTTACACGCACTAACTATGGCTACACCTTC. Translation gives CASSFTRTNYGYTF.

The rearrangement links TRBV5-1 to TRBJ2-2, with TRBD2 as a possible D gene (5 bases). The germline V gene has CDR1 SGHRS and CDR2 YFSETQ. V lost 3 bases and J lost 1, with 13 bases in between. There are 16 residues in the CDR3. The CDR3 nucleotides read TGCGCCAGCAGCTCTGCCGACGGAGGGAACACCGGGGAGCTGTTTTTT. Its translation is CASSSADGGNTGELFF. Looking up the rest from reference TRBV5-1 and TRBJ2-2 gives the full variable domain: KAGVTQTPRYLIKTRGQQVTLSCSPISGHRSVSWYQQTPGQGLQFLFEYFSETQRNKGNFPGRFSGRQFSNSRSEMNVSTLELGDSALYLCASSSADGGNTGELFFGEGSRLTVL.

The gene calls are TRBV7-2 and TRBJ1-5; D possibly corresponds to TRBD1 (5 bases). CDR3 length equals 13 residues. CDR1 is SGHTA, CDR2 FQGNSA, per germline. V lost 10 bases and J lost 7, with 17 bases in between. The CDR3 sequence is CATGSRVGQPQHF. CDR3 nucleotide sequence: TGTGCCACAGGGTCCCGGGTAGGACAGCCCCAGCATTTT.

The rearrangement links TRBV7-2 to TRBJ1-2; D is unresolved. CDR3 length: 12 residues. Germline V gives CDR1 SGHTA, CDR2 FQGNSA. Trimming took off 5 bases at V and 2 bases at J, with 6 bases between the two ends. CDR3 sequence (DNA): TGTGCCAGCAGCCAGAGGAACTATGGCTACACCTTC. It codes for CASSQRNYGYTF. Based on the CDR3 plus reference TRBV7-2 and TRBJ1-2, the full variable domain is GAGVSQSPSNKVTEKGKDVELRCDPISGHTALYWYRQSLGQGLEFLIYFQGNSAPDKSGLPSDRFSAERTGGSVSTLTIQRTQQEDSAVYLCASSQRNYGYTFGSGTRLTVV.

This clone was counted once. The genes are TRBV6-5 and TRBJ1-3; TRBD1 matches at 9 bases. Looked up from germline, CDR1 is MNHEY and CDR2 is SVGAGI. The CDR3 has 14 residues. J was trimmed by 7 bases and V by 7 bases; bases with no gene match: 8. The CDR3 region has the DNA TGTGCCAGCAAACCGACAGGGGGTGGCAACACCATATATTTT. Protein: CASKPTGGGNTIYF.

This clone came up once. The rearrangement links TRBV18 to TRBJ1-2; D perhaps matches TRBD1 (6 bases). The V gene lost 3 bases and the J gene lost 2 bases, with 16 bases spanning the gap. This CDR3 has 16 amino acids. The germline CDR1 and CDR2 sequences are KGHSH and LQKENI. For the CDR3, the DNA is TGTGCCAGCTCACCCACCCAGGGGAACGTGAACTATGGCTACACCTTC. Translating it yields CASSPTQGNVNYGYTF. The whole variable domain, filled in from reference TRBV18 and TRBJ1-2, reads NAGVMQNPRHLVRRRGQEARLRCSPMKGHSHVYWYRQLPEEGLKFMVYLQKENIIDESGMPKERFSAEFPKEGPSILRIQQVVRGDSAAYFCASSPTQGNVNYGYTFGSGTRLTVV.

The V gene is TRBV6-5, the J gene TRBJ2-7, with a tentative D call TRBD1 (6 bases). Trimming cost V 5 bases and J 0 bases, with 8 bases left between them. Germline V lookup: CDR1 MNHEY, CDR2 SVGAGI. This CDR3 contains 13 residues. The CDR3 DNA is TGTGCCAGCAGTAGGACAGCCTCCTACGAGCAGTACTTC. This sequence encodes CASSRTASYEQYF.

This clone was picked up a small number of times. The V gene is TRBV5-1, the J gene TRBJ2-2; maybe TRBD1 (6 bases). There are 13 residues in the CDR3. Trimming removed 3 bases at V and 7 bases at J, with 10 bases between. Germline V gene data show CDR1 as SGHRS and CDR2 as YFSETQ. CDR3 DNA sequence: TGCGCCAGCAGCTCCCACAGGGACGGGGAGCTGTTTTTT. Protein product: CASSSHRDGELFF.

V usage is TRBV7-8 and J usage is TRBJ2-5; 11 bases line up with TRBD2. The V gene's germline CDR1 is SGHVS and CDR2 FQNEAQ. The CDR3 runs 16 residues. J lost 9 bases, V lost 0 bases, and 9 bases had no gene match. As DNA, the CDR3 is TGTGCCAGCAGCTTAGCGCTAGCGGGGGGTGGCACGGCCCAGTACTTC. This encodes CASSLALAGGGTAQYF.

V is TRBV9 and J is TRBJ1-6; 7 bases agree with TRBD1. Germline CDR1 and CDR2: SGDLS and YYNGEE. Trimming removed 4 bases from V and 5 bases from J; junction bases left unmatched: 6. This CDR3 has 15 amino acids. For the CDR3, the DNA is TGTGCCAGCAGCATGGGGACAGCAAATAATTCACCCCTCCACTTT. It codes for CASSMGTANNSPLHF.

The rearrangement joins TRBV29-1 to TRBJ2-2; D gene ambiguous. This CDR3 comprises 16 residues. Per the germline V gene, CDR1 is SQVTM and CDR2 is ANQGSEA. Trimming pared 4 bases from V and 1 base from J, leaving 16 bases between. CDR3 nucleotides: TGCAGCGTTGGAAGTCATGGTAGCAGGAACACCGGGGAGCTGTTTTTT. It codes for CSVGSHGSRNTGELFF.

This chain connects TRBV25-1 to TRBJ2-7; tentatively, D is TRBD1 (6 bases). CDR3 size: 14 residues. From germline, CDR1 is MGHDK and CDR2 SYGVNS. The V and J ends lost 4 bases and 3 bases respectively, with 13 bases between them. The CDR3 reads CASSAPGQFYEQYF. The CDR3, as DNA: TGTGCCAGCAGTGCACCCGGACAGTTCTACGAGCAGTACTTC.

This chain connects TRBV5-8 to TRBJ1-6; D uncertain. The CDR3 contains 16 residues. CDR1 is SGHTS, CDR2 YDEGEE, per germline. V lost 2 bases to trimming and J lost 0 bases, with 9 bases between them. The CDR3, as DNA: TGTGCCAGCAGCTTTGGAGGGAGCTCCTATAATTCACCCCTCCACTTT. This translates into CASSFGGSSYNSPLHF.